A selection of T cell receptor beta chains follows, all from one sample in a study of blood T cell repertoires in COVID-19. Repertoires were generated with immunoSEQ multiplex PCR, while TCRdb's copy carries only in-frame clones and drops some. The sample holds about 320,000 clones; around 88% are singletons and the top ten take 1.5% to 2%. Sequences were obtained from peripheral blood. The receptors shown here come from a woman aged 45-59 years with acute or convalescent COVID-19. The CDR3 runs from the conserved cysteine through the conserved F or W. D genes are given only for firm matches. The size entry is marked missing in some rows and otherwise reads once, few, many or a size class.

abundance,j_gene,v_gene,d_gene,CDR3nt,CDR3aa
-,TRBJ2-7,TRBV28,TRBD1,TGTGCCAGCAGTTTTGGGACAGGGGGTGCCGAGCAGTACTTC,CASSFGTGGAEQYF
few,TRBJ2-5,TRBV9,TRBD1,TGTGCCAGCAGCGCCGGACAGGGGACAGAGACCCAGTACTTC,CASSAGQGTETQYF
-,TRBJ1-1,TRBV7-8,TRBD1,TGTGCCAGCAGCTTCTCCCCGACAGGGAGTTTGAACACTGAAGCTTTCTTT,CASSFSPTGSLNTEAFF
-,TRBJ1-5,TRBV2,-,TGTGCCAGCAGTGCGCGGGTCAGTAGGAATCAGCCCCAGCATTTT,CASSARVSRNQPQHF
-,TRBJ2-7,TRBV19,TRBD1,TGTGCCAGTAGGGAGACAGGGGGCTCCTACGAGCAGTACTTC,CASRETGGSYEQYF
-,TRBJ2-3,TRBV5-1,TRBD2,TGCGCCAGCAGCCCGGGACTAGCGGGAGGCACAGATACGCAGTATTTT,CASSPGLAGGTDTQYF
-,TRBJ2-1,TRBV29-1,TRBD1,TGCAGCGTTCGCGGAAGGACAGGGTCCTACAATGAGCAGTTCTTC,CSVRGRTGSYNEQFF
-,TRBJ1-3,TRBV19,-,TGTGCCAGTAGTGTCCGTCGCGGGTCGGCCGGAAACACCATATATTTT,CASSVRRGSAGNTIYF
once,TRBJ2-3,TRBV5-1,TRBD1,TGCGCCAGCAGCGTAATAGGACAGGGAGAAGATACGCAGTATTTT,CASSVIGQGEDTQYF
once,TRBJ2-7,TRBV2,TRBD1,TGTGCCAGCAGTGAAGGGACAGGGAGATTC,CASSEGTGRF
few,TRBJ2-7,TRBV5-4,TRBD1,TGTGCCAGCAGCCTTCCCACCGGGACAGGGAGCTCCTACGAGCAGTACTTC,CASSLPTGTGSSYEQYF
-,TRBJ1-1,TRBV19,-,TGTGCCAGTAGACGGGAAACCATGAACACTGAAGCTTTCTTT,CASRRETMNTEAFF
-,TRBJ1-3,TRBV12-3/TRBV12-4,-,TGTGCCAGCAGTTTACCACCGGGGGACACCATATATTTT,CASSLPPGDTIYF
-,TRBJ2-7,TRBV13,-,TGTGCCAGCAGCTTATCACTTATCCGTCGGGAGCAGTACTTC,CASSLSLIRREQYF
-,TRBJ1-2,TRBV4-1,-,TGCGCCAGCAGCCAAGTTGAACAGGGAAGCTATGGCTACACCTTC,CASSQVEQGSYGYTF
-,TRBJ1-5,TRBV28,-,TGTGCCAGCAGCCAAGAGAAATCCGGGACACCAACTAATCAGCCCCAGCATTTT,CASSQEKSGTPTNQPQHF